Described below is a single TCR beta chain sequence and its context. The antigen is undetermined. The data were obtained in a study of CD8 T cells in Susac syndrome. RNA in amounts of 0.5 to 1 ug was reverse transcribed with random hexamers. Across 54 Vbeta and 13 Jbeta, TCR beta CDR3 was amplified with immunoSEQ multiplex PCR. TCRdb passed the immunoSEQ multiplex PCR reads through MiXCR, listing each CDR3 protein once. The table records 95,000 to 150,000 distinct CDR3 sequences, roughly 95% of them present only once. Study findings and constraints: There was no clonal expansion in the CD4+ T cell repertoires of Susac syndrome.

Germline V gene sequence: CDR1 KGHDR, CDR2 SFDVKD. V trimming: 3 bases; J trimming: 7 bases; junction bases outside the gene matches: 7. The CDR3 extends over 16 amino acids. TEMRA cells were FACS-enriched, with CD8+ and CD4+ T cells isolated negatively. Sequencing was done on a sample of CD4+ T cells from PBMCs. The genes are TRBV24-1 and TRBJ2-1, with 11 positions matching TRBD2. The sequence derives from a human donor with Susac syndrome. Here the CDR3 DNA reads TGTGCCACCAGTGATAGCGGGACTAGCGGAAAAAATGAGCAGTTCTTC. Encoded protein: CATSDSGTSGKNEQFF.